The clone carrying this T cell receptor beta chain was seen a few times. The data are from a study of control samples from healthy donors and cancer patients. CDR1 and CDR2 from the germline V gene are MGHDK and SYGVNS. The CDR3 spans 14 residues. V lost 6 bases and J lost 6; bases outside the gene matches: 7. Here immunoSEQ multiplex PCR was the method, and the copy in TCRdb shows in-frame clones only, minus some. The sample yields more than 5,500 clones, almost 85% seen once. The receptor's source is a female donor with lung cancer. This chain connects TRBV25-1 to TRBJ2-3; the match to TRBD2 covers 9 bases. Sequencing input: formalin-fixed, paraffin-embedded tissue. CDR3 region: CASRAGGRGDTQYF. CDR3 bases: TGTGCCAGCAGAGCGGGAGGCCGGGGGGATACGCAGTATTTT.